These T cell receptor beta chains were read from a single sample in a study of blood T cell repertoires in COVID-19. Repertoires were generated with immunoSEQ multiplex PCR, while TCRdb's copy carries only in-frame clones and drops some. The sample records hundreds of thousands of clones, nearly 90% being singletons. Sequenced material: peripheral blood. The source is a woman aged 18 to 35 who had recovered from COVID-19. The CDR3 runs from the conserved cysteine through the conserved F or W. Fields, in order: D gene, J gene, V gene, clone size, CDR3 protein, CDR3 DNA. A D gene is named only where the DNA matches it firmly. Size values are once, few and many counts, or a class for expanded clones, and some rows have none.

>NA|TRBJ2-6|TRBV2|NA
CASRSGANVLTF
TGTGCCAGCCGGTCTGGGGCCAACGTCCTGACTTTC
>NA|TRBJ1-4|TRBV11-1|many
CASSLKGDEHEKLFF
TGTGCCAGCAGCTTAAAGGGAGACGAACACGAAAAACTGTTTTTT
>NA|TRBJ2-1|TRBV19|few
CASSPGQNPRYNEQFF
TGTGCCAGTTCGCCGGGACAAAACCCCCGTTACAATGAGCAGTTCTTC
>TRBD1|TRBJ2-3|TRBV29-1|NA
CSVEDRAKSTDTQYF
TGCAGCGTTGAGGACAGGGCCAAAAGCACAGATACGCAGTATTTT
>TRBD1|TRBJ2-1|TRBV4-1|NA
CASSHTTGAYDYNEQFF
TGCGCCAGCAGCCATACAACAGGGGCCTATGACTACAATGAGCAGTTCTTC
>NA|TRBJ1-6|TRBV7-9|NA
CASSSWTVYSPLHF
TGTGCCAGCAGCTCTTGGACTGTCTATTCACCCCTCCACTTT
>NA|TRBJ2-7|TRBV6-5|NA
CASTREGLGYEQYF
TGTGCCAGCACCCGCGAAGGACTCGGCTACGAGCAGTACTTC
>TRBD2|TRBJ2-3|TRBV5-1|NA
CASSSSPTPSGSADTQYF
TGCGCCAGCAGCTCCTCCCCAACTCCTAGCGGGAGCGCAGATACGCAGTATTTT
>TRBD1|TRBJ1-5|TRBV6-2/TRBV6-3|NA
CASSYSIAGGNNQPQHF
TGTGCCAGCAGTTACTCGATCGCAGGGGGAAACAATCAGCCCCAGCATTTT
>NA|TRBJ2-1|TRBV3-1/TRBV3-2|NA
CASSRKGVNEQFF
TGTGCCAGCAGCCGTAAAGGGGTAAATGAGCAGTTCTTC
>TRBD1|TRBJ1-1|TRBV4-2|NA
CASSQATGMNTEAFF
TGTGCCAGCAGCCAAGCGACAGGGATGAACACTGAAGCTTTCTTT
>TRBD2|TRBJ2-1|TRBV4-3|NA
CASSQLAGGLEQFF
TGCGCCAGCAGCCAACTAGCGGGAGGTCTTGAGCAGTTCTTC
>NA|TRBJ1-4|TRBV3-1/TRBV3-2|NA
CASSQEPTANEKLFF
TGTGCCAGCAGCCAAGAGCCGACAGCTAATGAAAAACTGTTTTTT
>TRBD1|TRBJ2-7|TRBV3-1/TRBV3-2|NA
CASSQGTGTSSYEQYF
TGTGCCAGCAGCCAGGGGACAGGGACAAGCTCCTACGAGCAGTACTTC
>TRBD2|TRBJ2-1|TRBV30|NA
CAWSISGRPTYNEQFF
TGTGCCTGGAGTATTAGCGGGAGGCCTACCTACAATGAGCAGTTCTTC
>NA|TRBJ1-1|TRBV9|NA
CASSPLFDTEAFF
TGTGCCAGCAGCCCCCTTTTTGACACTGAAGCTTTCTTT
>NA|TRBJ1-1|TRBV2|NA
CASSELYKTEAFF
TGTGCCAGCAGTGAATTGTACAAAACTGAAGCTTTCTTT
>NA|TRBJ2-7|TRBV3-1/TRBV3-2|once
CASSPSPTPFSYEQYF
TGTGCCAGCAGCCCTAGCCCCACACCCTTCTCCTACGAGCAGTACTTC
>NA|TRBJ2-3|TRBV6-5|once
CASSYRAAVHTQYF
TGTGCCAGCAGTTATCGGGCAGCGGTTCATACGCAGTATTTT
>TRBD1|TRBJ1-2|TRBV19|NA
CASSITGAYGYTF
TGTGCCAGTAGTATAACAGGGGCGTATGGCTACACCTTC
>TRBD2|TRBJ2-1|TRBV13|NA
CASSLAGADNEQFF
TGTGCCAGCAGCTTGGCGGGAGCTGACAATGAGCAGTTCTTC
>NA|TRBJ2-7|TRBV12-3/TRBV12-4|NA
CASSGQEAYEQYF
TGTGCCAGCAGTGGCCAGGAAGCCTACGAGCAGTACTTC
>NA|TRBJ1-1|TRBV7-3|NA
CASSLIVSRSTEAFF
TGTGCCAGCAGCTTAATAGTTAGTAGGAGCACTGAAGCTTTCTTT
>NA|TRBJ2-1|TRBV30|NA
CAWSFPRRRGDYNEQFF
TGTGCCTGGAGTTTCCCCCGTCGCAGGGGGGACTACAATGAGCAGTTCTTC
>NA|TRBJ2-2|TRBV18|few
CASSSKSVVTGELFF
TGTGCCAGCTCATCTAAGTCGGTCGTCACCGGGGAGCTGTTTTTT
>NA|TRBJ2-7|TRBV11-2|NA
CASSLVEGYEQYF
TGTGCCAGCAGCTTAGTTGAGGGCTACGAGCAGTACTTC
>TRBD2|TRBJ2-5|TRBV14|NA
CASSQESGRALETQYF
TGTGCCAGCAGCCAAGAAAGCGGGAGGGCCCTAGAGACCCAGTACTTC
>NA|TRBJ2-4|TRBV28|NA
CASSLQGRNIQYF
TGTGCCAGCAGTTTGCAGGGGCGGAACATTCAGTACTTC
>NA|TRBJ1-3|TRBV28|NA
CASSPSGNTIYF
TGTGCCAGCAGCCCCTCGGGAAACACCATATATTTT
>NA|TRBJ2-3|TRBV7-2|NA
CASSLRIATQYF
TGTGCCAGCAGCTTGCGTATTGCTACGCAGTATTTT
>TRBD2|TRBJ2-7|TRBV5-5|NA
CASSLALAYEQYF
TGTGCCAGCAGCTTGGCACTAGCGTACGAGCAGTACTTC
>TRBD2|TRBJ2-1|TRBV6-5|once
CASSLTSGSYNEQFF
TGTGCCAGCAGCTTGACTAGCGGGTCCTACAATGAGCAGTTCTTC
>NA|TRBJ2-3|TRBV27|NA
CASSLGGTDTQYF
TGTGCCAGCAGTTTGGGGGGAACAGATACGCAGTATTTT
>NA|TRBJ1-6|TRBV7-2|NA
CASLGGGSPLHF
TGTGCCAGCTTAGGAGGCGGGTCACCCCTCCACTTT
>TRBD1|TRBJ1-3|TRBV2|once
CASSEKQGEFKSGNTIYF
TGTGCCAGCAGTGAGAAACAGGGGGAGTTTAAATCTGGAAACACCATATATTTT
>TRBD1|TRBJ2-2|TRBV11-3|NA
CASSLGGQGPEDGELFF
TGTGCCAGCAGTCTAGGGGGACAGGGGCCCGAGGACGGGGAGCTGTTTTTT
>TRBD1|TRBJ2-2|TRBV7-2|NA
CASSPDRANTGELFF
TGTGCCAGCAGCCCGGACAGGGCGAACACCGGGGAGCTGTTTTTT
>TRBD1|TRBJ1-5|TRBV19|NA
CASSRTGRINQPQHF
TGTGCCAGTAGTCGGACAGGGAGGATCAATCAGCCCCAGCATTTT
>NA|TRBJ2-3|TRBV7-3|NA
CASSLLAGYTDTQYF
TGTGCCAGCAGCTTACTCGCGGGGTACACAGATACGCAGTATTTT
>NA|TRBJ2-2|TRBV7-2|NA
CASSFESGELFF
TGTGCCAGCAGCTTTGAGAGCGGGGAGCTGTTTTTT
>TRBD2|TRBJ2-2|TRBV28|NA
CASSLTSGRATGELFF
TGTGCCAGCAGTTTAACTAGCGGGAGGGCCACCGGGGAGCTGTTTTTT
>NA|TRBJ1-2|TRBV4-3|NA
CASSQDQRRSRDGYTF
TGCGCCAGCAGCCAAGATCAGAGGAGGAGTCGGGATGGCTACACCTTC
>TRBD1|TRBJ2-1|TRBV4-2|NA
CASSQDRPGQGPPVGQFF
TGTGCCAGCAGCCAAGATCGTCCGGGACAGGGCCCGCCGGTCGGGCAGTTCTTC
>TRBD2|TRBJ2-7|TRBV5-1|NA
CASRAWFGGLDYEQYF
TGCGCCAGCAGAGCTTGGTTTGGGGGACTAGACTACGAGCAGTACTTC
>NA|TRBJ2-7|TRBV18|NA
CASSDQTRSEQYF
TGTGCCAGCTCAGATCAAACTAGGAGCGAGCAGTACTTC
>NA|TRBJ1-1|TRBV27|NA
CASSLSGRKVEAFF
TGTGCCAGCAGTTTATCTGGCAGGAAGGTTGAAGCTTTCTTT
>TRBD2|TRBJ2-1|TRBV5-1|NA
CASSFETSGPLSYNEQFF
TGCGCCAGCAGCTTCGAGACTAGCGGCCCACTCTCCTACAATGAGCAGTTCTTC
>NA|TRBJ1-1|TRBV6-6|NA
CASSYADRNTEAFF
TGTGCCAGCAGTTACGCAGACAGAAACACTGAAGCTTTCTTT
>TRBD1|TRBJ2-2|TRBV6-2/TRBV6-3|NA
CASSLQGTGELFF
TGTGCCAGCAGTTTACAGGGGACCGGGGAGCTGTTTTTT
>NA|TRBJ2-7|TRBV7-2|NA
CASSFGTHSYEQYF
TGTGCCAGCAGCTTTGGGACTCACTCCTACGAGCAGTACTTC
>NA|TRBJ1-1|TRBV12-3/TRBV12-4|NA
CASSLGTGTEAFF
TGTGCCAGCAGTTTGGGTACGGGCACTGAAGCTTTCTTT
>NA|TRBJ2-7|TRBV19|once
CASSISGQSYEQYF
TGTGCCAGTAGTATATCAGGACAGTCCTACGAGCAGTACTTC
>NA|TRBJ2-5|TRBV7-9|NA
CASSFAGIEETQYF
TGTGCCAGCAGCTTTGCGGGAATTGAGGAGACCCAGTACTTC
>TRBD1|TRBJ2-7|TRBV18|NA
CASSPSDRVGNEQYF
TGTGCCAGCTCACCGTCTGACAGGGTAGGAAACGAGCAGTACTTC
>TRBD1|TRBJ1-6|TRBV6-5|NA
CASSRGTGGAPLHF
TGTGCCAGCAGTAGGGGGACAGGGGGCGCCCCCCTCCACTTT
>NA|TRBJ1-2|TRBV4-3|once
CASSQEYQSGYTF
TGCGCCAGCAGCCAAGAGTACCAGTCTGGCTACACCTTC
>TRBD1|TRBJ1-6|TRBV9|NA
CASSRVTGVNSPLHF
TGTGCCAGCAGCCGGGTAACAGGGGTGAATTCACCCCTCCACTTT
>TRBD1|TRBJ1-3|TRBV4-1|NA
CASSQIFRQGPSGNTIYF
TGCGCCAGCAGCCAAATTTTCCGACAGGGACCCTCTGGAAACACCATATATTTT